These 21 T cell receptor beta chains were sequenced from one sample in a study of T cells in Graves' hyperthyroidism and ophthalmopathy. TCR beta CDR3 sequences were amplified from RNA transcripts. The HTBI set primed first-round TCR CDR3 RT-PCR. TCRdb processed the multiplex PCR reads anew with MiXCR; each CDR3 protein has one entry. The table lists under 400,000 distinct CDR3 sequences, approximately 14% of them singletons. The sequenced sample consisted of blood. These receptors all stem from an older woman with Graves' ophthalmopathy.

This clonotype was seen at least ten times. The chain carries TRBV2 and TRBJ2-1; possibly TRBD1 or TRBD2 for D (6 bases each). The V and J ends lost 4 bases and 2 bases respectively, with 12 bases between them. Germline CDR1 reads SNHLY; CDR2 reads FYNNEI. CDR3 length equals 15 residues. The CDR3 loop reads CASSGGRGPYNEQFF. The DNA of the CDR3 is TGTGCCAGCAGTGGGGGTCGGGGGCCCTACAATGAGCAGTTCTTC.

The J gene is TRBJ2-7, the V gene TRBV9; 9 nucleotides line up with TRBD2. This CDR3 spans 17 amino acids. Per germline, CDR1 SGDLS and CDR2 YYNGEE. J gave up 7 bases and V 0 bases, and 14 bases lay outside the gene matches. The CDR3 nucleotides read TGTGCCAGCAGCGTAGGGCTGAGTAGCGGGAGTGATTGGGAGCAGTACTTC. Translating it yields CASSVGLSSGSDWEQYF.

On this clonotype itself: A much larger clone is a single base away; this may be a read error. Written as DNA, the CDR3 is TGTGCCAGCAGCTCTAGGAACAACTCCTACAATGAGCAGTTCTTC. It yields the protein CASSSRNNSYNEQFF. The chain links TRBV7-2 to TRBJ2-1; D gene unclear. V dropped 4 bases and J dropped 0 bases, with 10 bases sitting between them. The CDR3 covers 15 residues. The germline V gene has CDR1 SGHTA and CDR2 FQGNSA.

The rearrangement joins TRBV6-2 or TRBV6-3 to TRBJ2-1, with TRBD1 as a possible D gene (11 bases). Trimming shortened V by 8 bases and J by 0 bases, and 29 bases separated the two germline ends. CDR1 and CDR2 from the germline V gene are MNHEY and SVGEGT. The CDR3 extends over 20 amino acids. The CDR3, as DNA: TGTGCCAGCCTGCCGGGACAGGGGGTTCGACTAGCGGGCTCCTACAATGAGCAGTTCTTC. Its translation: CASLPGQGVRLAGSYNEQFF.

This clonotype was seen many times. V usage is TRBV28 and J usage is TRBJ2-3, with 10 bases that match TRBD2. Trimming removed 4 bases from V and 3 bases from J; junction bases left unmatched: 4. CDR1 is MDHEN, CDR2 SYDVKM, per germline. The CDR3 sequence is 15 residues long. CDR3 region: CASSSGLAETDTQYF. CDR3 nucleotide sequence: TGTGCCAGCAGTTCCGGACTAGCGGAGACAGATACGCAGTATTTT.

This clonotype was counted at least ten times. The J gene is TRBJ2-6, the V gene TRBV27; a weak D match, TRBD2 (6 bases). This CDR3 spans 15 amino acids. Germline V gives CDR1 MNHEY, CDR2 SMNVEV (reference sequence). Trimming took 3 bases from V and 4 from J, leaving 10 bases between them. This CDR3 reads CASSFWEAGANVLTF. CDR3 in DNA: TGTGCCAGCAGTTTCTGGGAGGCCGGGGCCAACGTCCTGACTTTC.

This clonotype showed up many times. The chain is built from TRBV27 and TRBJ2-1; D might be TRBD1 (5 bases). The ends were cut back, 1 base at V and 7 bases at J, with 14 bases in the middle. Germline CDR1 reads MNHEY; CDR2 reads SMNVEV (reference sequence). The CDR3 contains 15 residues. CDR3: CASSLLGALRNEQFF. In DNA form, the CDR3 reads TGTGCCAGCAGTTTATTAGGGGCCCTTCGAAATGAGCAGTTCTTC.

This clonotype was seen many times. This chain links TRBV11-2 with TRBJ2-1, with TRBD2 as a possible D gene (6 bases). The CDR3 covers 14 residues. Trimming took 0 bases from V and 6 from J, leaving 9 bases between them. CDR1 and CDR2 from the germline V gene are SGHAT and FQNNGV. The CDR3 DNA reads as TGTGCCAGCAGCTTAGATTGGCGGGGCAATGAGCAGTTCTTC. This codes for CASSLDWRGNEQFF. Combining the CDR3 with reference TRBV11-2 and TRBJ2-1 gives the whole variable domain EAGVAQSPRYKIIEKRQSVAFWCNPISGHATLYWYQQILGQGPKLLIQFQNNGVVDDSQLPKDRFSAERLKGVDSTLKIQPAKLEDSAVYLCASSLDWRGNEQFFGPGTRLTVL.

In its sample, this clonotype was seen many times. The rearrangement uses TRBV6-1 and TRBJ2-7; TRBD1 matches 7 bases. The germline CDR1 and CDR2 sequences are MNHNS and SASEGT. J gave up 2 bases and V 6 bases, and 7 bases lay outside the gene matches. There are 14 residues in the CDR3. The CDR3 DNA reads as TGTGCCAGCAGCCTACAGGGGCCCGCCTACGAGCAGTACTTC. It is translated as CASSLQGPAYEQYF.

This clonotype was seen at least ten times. As DNA, the CDR3 is TGTGCCAGCAGGCAGCGGGAGACCACCGGGGAGCTGTTTTTT. Protein: CASRQRETTGELFF. The chain links TRBV2 to TRBJ2-2; 8 nucleotides align to TRBD2. CDR3 length: 14 amino acids. V shed 6 bases and J 4 bases; nucleotides not matched to a gene: 4. Germline-derived CDR1 and CDR2 are SNHLY and FYNNEI.

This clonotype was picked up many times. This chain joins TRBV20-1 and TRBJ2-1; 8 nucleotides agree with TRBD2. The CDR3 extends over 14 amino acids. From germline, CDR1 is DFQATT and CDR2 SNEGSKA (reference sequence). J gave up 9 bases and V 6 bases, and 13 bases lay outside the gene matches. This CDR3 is CSAKKGLVGREQFF. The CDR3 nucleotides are TGCAGTGCAAAGAAGGGACTAGTAGGGCGTGAGCAGTTCTTC.

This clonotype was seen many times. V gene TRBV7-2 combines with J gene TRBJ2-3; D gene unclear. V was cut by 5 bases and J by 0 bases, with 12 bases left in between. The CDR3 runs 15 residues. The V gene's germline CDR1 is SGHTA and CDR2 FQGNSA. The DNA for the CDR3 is TGTGCCAGCAGCCTAGGGTTAATTAGCACAGATACGCAGTATTTT. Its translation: CASSLGLISTDTQYF.

The CDR3 DNA reads as TGCGCCAGCGCTCAGGGTGGGGAGACTGAAGCTTTCTTT. Encoded protein: CASAQGGETEAFF. This chain uses TRBV5-1 with TRBJ1-1; possibly TRBD1 for D (5 bases). From germline, CDR1 is SGHRS and CDR2 YFSETQ. V was shortened by 7 bases and J by 5 bases, with 15 bases between the two germline ends. This CDR3 comprises 13 residues.

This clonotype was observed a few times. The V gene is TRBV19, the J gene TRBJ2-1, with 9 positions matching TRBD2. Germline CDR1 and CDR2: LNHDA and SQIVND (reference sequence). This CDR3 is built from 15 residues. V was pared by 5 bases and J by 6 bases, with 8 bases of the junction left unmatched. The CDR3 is CASSRAGGPFNEQFF. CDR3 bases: TGTGCCAGTAGTCGGGCGGGAGGGCCATTCAATGAGCAGTTCTTC.

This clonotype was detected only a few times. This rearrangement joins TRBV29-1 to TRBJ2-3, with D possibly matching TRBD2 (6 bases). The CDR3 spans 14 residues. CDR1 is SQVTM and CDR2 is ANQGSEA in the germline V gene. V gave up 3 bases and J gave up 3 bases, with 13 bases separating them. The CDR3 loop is CSVDPGVVTDTQYF. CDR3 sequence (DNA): TGCAGCGTTGATCCGGGAGTAGTAACAGATACGCAGTATTTT.

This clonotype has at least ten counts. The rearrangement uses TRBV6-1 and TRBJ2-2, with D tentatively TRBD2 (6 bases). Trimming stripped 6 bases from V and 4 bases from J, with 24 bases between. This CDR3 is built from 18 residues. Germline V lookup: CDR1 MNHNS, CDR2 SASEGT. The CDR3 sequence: CASSRGGGGNLVTGELFF. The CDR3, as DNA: TGTGCCAGCAGCCGCGGTGGGGGAGGAAATTTAGTCACCGGGGAGCTGTTTTTT.

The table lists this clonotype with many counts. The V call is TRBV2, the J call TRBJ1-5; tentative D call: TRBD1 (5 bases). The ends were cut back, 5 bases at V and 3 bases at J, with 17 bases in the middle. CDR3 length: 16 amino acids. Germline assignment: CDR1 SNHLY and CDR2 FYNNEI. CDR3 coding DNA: TGTGCCAGCAGTCAGTTTGGGGCAGGGAACAATCAGCCCCAGCATTTT. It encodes CASSQFGAGNNQPQHF.

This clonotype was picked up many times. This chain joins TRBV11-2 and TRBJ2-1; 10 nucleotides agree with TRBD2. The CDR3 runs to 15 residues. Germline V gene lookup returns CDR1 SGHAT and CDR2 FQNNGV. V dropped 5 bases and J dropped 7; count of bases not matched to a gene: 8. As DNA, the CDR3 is TGTGCCAGCAGCCTGGGGACTAGCGAAAGAAATGAGCAGTTCTTC. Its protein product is CASSLGTSERNEQFF.

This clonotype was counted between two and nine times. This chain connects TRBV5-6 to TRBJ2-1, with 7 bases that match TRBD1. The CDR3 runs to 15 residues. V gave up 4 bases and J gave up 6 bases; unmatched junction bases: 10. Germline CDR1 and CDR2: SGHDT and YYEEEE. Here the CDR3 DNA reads TGTGCCAGCAGCCTCCGGGACAGAATCTCCAATGAGCAGTTCTTC. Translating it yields CASSLRDRISNEQFF.

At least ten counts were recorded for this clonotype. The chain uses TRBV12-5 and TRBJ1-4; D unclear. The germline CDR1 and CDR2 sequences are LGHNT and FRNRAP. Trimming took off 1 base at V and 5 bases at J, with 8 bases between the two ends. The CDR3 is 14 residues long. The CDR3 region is CASGLATANEKLFF. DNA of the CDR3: TGTGCTAGTGGTTTGGCAACAGCAAATGAAAAACTGTTTTTT.

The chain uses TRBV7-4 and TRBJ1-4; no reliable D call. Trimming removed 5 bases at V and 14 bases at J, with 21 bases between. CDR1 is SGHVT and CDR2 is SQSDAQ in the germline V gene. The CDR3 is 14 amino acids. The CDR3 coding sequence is TGTGCCAGCAGCCGTCACCTCAGACCCAGGAACCTGTTTTTT. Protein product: CASSRHLRPRNLFF.